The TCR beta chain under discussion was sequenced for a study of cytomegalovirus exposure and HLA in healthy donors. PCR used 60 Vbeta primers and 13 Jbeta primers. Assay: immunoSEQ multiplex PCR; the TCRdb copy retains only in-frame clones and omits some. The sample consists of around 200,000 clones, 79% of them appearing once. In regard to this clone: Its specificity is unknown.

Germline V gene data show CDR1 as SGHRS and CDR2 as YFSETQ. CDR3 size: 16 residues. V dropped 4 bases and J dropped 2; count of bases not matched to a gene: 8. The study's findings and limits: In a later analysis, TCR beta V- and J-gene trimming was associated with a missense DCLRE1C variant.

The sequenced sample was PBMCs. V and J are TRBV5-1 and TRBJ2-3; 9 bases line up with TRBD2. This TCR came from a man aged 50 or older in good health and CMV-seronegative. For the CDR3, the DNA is TGCGCCAGCAGCCGCGGCGGGAGGGGGGACACAGATACGCAGTATTTT. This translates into CASSRGGRGDTDTQYF.